This TCR beta chain was sequenced for a study of blood T cell repertoires in COVID-19. Across the whole study: The cDNA or gDNA used as material had been derived from T cells, B-cell-depleted T cells, or PBMCs.

Methods used by the authors: Reference gene primer amplification gave nucleated cell count estimates. Repertoires were generated with immunoSEQ multiplex PCR, while TCRdb's copy carries only in-frame clones and drops some. The V and J calls and clone size are taken from that table; D and trimming were inferred from the DNA. The sample contains 110,000 to 150,000 clones, approximately 79% of which appear only once. This CDR3 contains 16 residues. Trimming pared 0 bases from V and 2 bases from J, leaving 13 bases between. Germline V gene data show CDR1 as MNHNY and CDR2 as SVGAGI (reference sequence). The source of this sequence is a man aged 55-75 years with acute or convalescent COVID-19. The sample taken for sequencing was peripheral blood. V is TRBV6-6 and J is TRBJ1-2; D gene uncertain. The CDR3 region is CASSYSTKATNYGYTF. DNA of the CDR3: TGTGCCAGCAGTTACTCGACGAAGGCGACAAACTATGGCTACACCTTC.